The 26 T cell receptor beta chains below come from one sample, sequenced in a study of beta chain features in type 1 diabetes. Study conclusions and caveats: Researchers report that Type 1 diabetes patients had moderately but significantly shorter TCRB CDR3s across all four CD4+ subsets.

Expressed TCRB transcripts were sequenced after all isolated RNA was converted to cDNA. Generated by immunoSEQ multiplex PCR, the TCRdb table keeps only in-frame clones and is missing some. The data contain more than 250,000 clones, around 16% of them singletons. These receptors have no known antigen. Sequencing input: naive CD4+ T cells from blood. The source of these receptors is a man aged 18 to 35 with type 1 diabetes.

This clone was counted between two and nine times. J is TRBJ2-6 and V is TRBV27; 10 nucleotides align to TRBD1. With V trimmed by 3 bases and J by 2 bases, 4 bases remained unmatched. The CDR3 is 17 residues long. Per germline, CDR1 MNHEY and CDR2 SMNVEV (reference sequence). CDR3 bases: TGTGCCAGCAGTTTTCAAGGGACAGGGGCTGGGGCCAACGTCCTGACTTTC. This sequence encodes CASSFQGTGAGANVLTF.

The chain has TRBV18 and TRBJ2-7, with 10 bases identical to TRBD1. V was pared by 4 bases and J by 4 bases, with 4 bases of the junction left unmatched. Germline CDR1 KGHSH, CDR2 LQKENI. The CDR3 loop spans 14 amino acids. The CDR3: CASSLGTGEYEQYF. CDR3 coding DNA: TGTGCCAGCTCACTCGGGACAGGGGAGTACGAGCAGTACTTC.

The CDR3 DNA is TGTGCCAGCAGCCGAGCTGCCGGACTAGCGGGACGGAACGAGCAGTACTTC. Translated: CASSRAAGLAGRNEQYF. The genes are TRBV7-2 and TRBJ2-7, with TRBD2 matching over 12 bases. The CDR3 runs to 17 residues. With V trimmed by 5 bases and J by 5 bases, 13 bases remained unmatched. From germline, CDR1 is SGHTA and CDR2 FQGNSA. The complete variable domain, with remaining parts taken from reference TRBV7-2 and TRBJ2-7, reads GAGVSQSPSNKVTEKGKDVELRCDPISGHTALYWYRQSLGQGLEFLIYFQGNSAPDKSGLPSDRFSAERTGGSVSTLTIQRTQQEDSAVYLCASSRAAGLAGRNEQYFGPGTRLTVT.

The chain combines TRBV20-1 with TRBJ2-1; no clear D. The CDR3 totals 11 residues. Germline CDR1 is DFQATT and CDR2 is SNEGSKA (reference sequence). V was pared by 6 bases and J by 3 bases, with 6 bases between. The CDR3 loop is CSALSYNEQFF. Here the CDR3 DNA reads TGCAGTGCGCTAAGCTACAATGAGCAGTTCTTC.

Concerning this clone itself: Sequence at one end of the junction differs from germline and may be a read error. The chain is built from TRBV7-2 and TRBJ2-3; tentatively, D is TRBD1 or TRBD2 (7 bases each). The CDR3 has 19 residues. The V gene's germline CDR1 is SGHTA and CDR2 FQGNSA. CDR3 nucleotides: TGTGCCAGCAGCCTAGCAGGGGGTGGACTTGCGGGGGGCACAGATACGCAGTATTTT. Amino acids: CASSLAGGGLAGGTDTQYF.

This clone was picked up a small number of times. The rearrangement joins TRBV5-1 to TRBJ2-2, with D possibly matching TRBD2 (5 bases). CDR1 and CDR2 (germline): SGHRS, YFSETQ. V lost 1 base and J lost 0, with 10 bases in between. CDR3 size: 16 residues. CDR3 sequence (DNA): TGCGCCAGCAGCTTGTGGGGAGCATCGAACACCGGGGAGCTGTTTTTT. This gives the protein CASSLWGASNTGELFF.

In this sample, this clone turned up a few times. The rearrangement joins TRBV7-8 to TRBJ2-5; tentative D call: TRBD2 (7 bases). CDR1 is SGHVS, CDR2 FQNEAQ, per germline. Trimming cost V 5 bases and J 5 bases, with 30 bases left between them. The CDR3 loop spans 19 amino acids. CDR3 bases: TGTGCCAGCAGCCACACCCGCCGCAGGTGGCAGGGGCGGGGGGAGACCCAGTACTTC. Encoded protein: CASSHTRRRWQGRGETQYF.

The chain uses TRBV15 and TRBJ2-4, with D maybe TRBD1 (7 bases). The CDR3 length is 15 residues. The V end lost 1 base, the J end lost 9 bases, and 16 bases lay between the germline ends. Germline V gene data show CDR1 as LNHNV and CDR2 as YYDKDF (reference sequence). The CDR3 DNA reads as TGTGCCACCAGCAGAGGGGGACTCCCAGGGGGCATTCAGTACTTC. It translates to CATSRGGLPGGIQYF.

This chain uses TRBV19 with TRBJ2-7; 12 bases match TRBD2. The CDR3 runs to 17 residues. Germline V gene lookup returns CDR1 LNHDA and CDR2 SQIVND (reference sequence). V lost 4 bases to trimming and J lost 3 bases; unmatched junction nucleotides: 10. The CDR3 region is CASSTSSGRALVYEQYF. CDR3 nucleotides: TGTGCCAGTAGTACCTCTAGCGGGAGGGCCTTAGTCTACGAGCAGTACTTC.

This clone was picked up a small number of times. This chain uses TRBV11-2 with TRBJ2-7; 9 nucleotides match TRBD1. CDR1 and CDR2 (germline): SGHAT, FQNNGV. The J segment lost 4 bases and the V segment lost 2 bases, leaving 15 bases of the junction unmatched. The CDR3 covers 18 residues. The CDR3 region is CASSLIDHRTGVSYEQYF. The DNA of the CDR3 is TGTGCCAGCAGCTTAATTGACCATCGGACAGGGGTTTCGTACGAGCAGTACTTC. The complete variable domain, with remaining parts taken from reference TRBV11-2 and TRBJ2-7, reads EAGVAQSPRYKIIEKRQSVAFWCNPISGHATLYWYQQILGQGPKLLIQFQNNGVVDDSQLPKDRFSAERLKGVDSTLKIQPAKLEDSAVYLCASSLIDHRTGVSYEQYFGPGTRLTVT.

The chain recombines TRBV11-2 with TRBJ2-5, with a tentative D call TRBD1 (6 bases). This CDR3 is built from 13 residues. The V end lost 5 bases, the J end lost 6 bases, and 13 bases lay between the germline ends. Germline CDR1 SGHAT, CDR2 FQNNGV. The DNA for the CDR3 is TGTGCCAGCAGCCCCGGGACACGTAAGACCCAGTACTTC. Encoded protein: CASSPGTRKTQYF.

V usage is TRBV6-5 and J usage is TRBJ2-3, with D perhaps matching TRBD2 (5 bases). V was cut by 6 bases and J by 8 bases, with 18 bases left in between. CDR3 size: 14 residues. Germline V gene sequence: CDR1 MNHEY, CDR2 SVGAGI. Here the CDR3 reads CASRNAPGRGTQYF. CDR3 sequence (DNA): TGTGCCAGCAGAAACGCGCCAGGCCGGGGTACGCAGTATTTT.

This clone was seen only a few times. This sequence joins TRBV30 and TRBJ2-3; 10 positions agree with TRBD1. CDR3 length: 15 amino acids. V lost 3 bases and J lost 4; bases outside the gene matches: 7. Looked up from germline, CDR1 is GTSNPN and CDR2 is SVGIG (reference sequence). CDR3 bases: TGTGCCTGGAGCGGGGGACAGGGGAGAGCAGATACGCAGTATTTT. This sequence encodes CAWSGGQGRADTQYF.

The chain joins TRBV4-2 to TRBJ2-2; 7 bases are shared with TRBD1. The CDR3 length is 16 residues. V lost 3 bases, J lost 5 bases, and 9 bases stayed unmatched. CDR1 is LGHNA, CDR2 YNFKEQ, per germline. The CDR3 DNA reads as TGTGCCAGCAGCCAGGCCCCGGGACAGATAACCGGGGAGCTGTTTTTT. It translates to CASSQAPGQITGELFF.

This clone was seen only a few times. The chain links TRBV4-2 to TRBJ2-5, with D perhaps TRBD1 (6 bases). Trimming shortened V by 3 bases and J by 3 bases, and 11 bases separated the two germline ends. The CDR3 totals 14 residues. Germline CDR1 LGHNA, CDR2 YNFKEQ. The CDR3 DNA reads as TGTGCCAGCAGCCATAGTGCAGGGGAAGAGACCCAGTACTTC. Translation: CASSHSAGEETQYF.

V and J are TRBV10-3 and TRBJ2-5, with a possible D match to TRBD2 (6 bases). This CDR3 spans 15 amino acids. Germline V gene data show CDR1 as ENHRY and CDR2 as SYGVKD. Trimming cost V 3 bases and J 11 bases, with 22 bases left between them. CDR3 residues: CAISDLGGARGSQYF. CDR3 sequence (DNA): TGTGCCATCAGTGACCTCGGCGGGGCTAGGGGTTCTCAGTACTTC.

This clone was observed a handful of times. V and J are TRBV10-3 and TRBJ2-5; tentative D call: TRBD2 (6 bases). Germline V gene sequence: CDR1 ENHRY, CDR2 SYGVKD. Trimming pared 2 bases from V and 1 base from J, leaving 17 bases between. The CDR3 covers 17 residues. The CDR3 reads CAISETSWAHVQETQYF. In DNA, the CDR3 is TGTGCCATCAGTGAGACTAGCTGGGCCCACGTCCAAGAGACCCAGTACTTC.

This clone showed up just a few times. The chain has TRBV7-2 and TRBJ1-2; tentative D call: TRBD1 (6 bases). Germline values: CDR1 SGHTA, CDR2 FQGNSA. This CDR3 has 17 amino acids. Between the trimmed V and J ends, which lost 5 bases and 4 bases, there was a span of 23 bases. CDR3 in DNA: TGTGCCAGCAGCCTTGCGGCAGGGGCGAGGATGAGCTATGGCTACACCTTC. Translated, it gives CASSLAAGARMSYGYTF.

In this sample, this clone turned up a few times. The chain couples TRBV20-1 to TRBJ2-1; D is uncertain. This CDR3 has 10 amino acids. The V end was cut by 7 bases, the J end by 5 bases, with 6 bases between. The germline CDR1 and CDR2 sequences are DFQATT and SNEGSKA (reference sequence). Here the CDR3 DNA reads TGCAGTGTTCCTAACAATGAGCAGTTCTTC. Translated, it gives CSVPNNEQFF.

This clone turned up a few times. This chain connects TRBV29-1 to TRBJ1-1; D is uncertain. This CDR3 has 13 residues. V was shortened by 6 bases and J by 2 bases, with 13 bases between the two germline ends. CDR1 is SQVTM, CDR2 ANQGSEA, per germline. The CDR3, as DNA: TGCAGCGTGCAACGGGGTCGAAACACTGAAGCTTTCTTT. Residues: CSVQRGRNTEAFF.

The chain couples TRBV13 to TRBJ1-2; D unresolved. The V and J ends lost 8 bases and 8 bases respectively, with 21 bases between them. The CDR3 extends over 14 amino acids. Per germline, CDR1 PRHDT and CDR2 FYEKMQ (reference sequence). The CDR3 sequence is CASPLEGLGYGYTF. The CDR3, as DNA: TGTGCCAGCCCCTTGGAGGGTCTCGGGTACGGCTACACCTTC.

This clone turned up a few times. In nucleotides, the CDR3 is TGTGCCACCAGCGGCTCTGGGACAGGGAATTACGAGCAGTACTTC. As protein: CATSGSGTGNYEQYF. This chain uses TRBV15 with TRBJ2-7; 9 bases map to TRBD1. This CDR3 contains 15 residues. Germline CDR1 LNHNV, CDR2 YYDKDF (reference sequence). V was clipped by 5 bases and J by 4 bases; unmatched bases: 9. The full variable domain, its missing parts supplied by reference TRBV15 and TRBJ2-7, is DAMVIQNPRYQVTQFGKPVTLSCSQTLNHNVMYWYQQKSSQAPKLLFHYYDKDFNNEADTPDNFQSRRPNTSFCFLDIRSPGLGDTAMYLCATSGSGTGNYEQYFGPGTRLTVT.

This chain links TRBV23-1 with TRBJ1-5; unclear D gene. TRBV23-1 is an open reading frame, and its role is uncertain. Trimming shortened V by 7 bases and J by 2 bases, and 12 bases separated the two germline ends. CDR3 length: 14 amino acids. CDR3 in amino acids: CASTPIRGNQPQHF. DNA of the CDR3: TGCGCCAGCACTCCTATAAGAGGCAATCAGCCCCAGCATTTT.

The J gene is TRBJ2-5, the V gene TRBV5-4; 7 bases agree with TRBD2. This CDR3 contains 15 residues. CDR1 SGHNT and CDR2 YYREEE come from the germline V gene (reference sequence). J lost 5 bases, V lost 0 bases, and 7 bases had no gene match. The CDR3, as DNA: TGTGCCAGCAGCTTGGAGGCGGGAGTAGGGGAGACCCAGTACTTC. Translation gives CASSLEAGVGETQYF.

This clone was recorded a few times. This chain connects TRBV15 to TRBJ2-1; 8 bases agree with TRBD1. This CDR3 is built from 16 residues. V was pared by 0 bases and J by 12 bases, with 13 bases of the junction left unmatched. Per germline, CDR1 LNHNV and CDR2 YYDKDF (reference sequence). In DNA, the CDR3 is TGTGCCACCAGCAGAGAAACGGGCAGGGGGCGGTTAGGGCAGTTCTTC. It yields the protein CATSRETGRGRLGQFF.

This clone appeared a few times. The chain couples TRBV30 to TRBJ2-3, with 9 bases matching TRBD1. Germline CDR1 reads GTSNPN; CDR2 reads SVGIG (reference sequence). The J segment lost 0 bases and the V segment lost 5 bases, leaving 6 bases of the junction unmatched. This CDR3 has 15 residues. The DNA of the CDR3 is TGTGCCTGGGGCAAACAGGGGGCCAGCACAGATACGCAGTATTTT. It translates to CAWGKQGASTDTQYF.